The rows below give T cell receptor beta chains drawn from one sample of a study of T cell changes during pregnancy in multiple sclerosis. The assay was immunoSEQ multiplex PCR, and TCRdb's table has in-frame clones only and misses some. The repertoire holds roughly 32,000 clones, with around 93% as singletons. The input for sequencing was CD4+ T cells from peripheral blood mononuclear cells, taken in the second trimester of pregnancy. The receptors were sampled from a female donor with multiple sclerosis, enrolled in a pregnancy study. The CDR3 runs from the conserved cysteine through the conserved F or W. D genes are given only for firm matches. Clone size is stated in some rows and not others, as once, few, many or a class when expanded.

D,J,size,V,DNA,CDR3
TRBD1,TRBJ1-5,once,TRBV28,TGTGCCAGCAGTTTTCAAGACAGGGTCTTTCAGCCCCAGCATTTT,CASSFQDRVFQPQHF
TRBD1,TRBJ2-7,NA,TRBV18,TGTGCCACGACGGACAGGGGGCAAAACGAGCAGTACTTC,CATTDRGQNEQYF
NA,TRBJ1-2,once,TRBV29-1,TGCAGCGTTGAAGATTATTCCAGGGGTGATGGCTACACCTTC,CSVEDYSRGDGYTF
TRBD2,TRBJ2-3,NA,TRBV14,TGTGCCAGCAGCCAAGTGACGGGAGGGTTGGATACGCAGTATTTT,CASSQVTGGLDTQYF
NA,TRBJ1-2,NA,TRBV9,TGTGCCAGCAGCGACAAAAGGGGGGCGGGAGACTATGGCTACACCTTC,CASSDKRGAGDYGYTF
NA,TRBJ1-5,NA,TRBV19,TGTGCCAGTAGTTGGCCCAATCAGCCCCAGCATTTT,CASSWPNQPQHF
TRBD2,TRBJ2-2,NA,TRBV5-1,TGCGCCAGCAGCTTGCGACTAGCGGGGACGGCCGGGGAGCTGTTTTTT,CASSLRLAGTAGELFF
TRBD2,TRBJ2-1,NA,TRBV19,TGTGCCAGTAGGGGTGGGAGTTGGCGGGGGGTTGAGCAGTTCTTC,CASRGGSWRGVEQFF
TRBD1,TRBJ1-2,few,TRBV5-1,TGCGCCAGCAGACAACGGACAGGGAATGTTTATGGCTACACCTTC,CASRQRTGNVYGYTF
NA,TRBJ1-2,NA,TRBV6-1,TGTGCCAGCAGTGAAGCGCTTCGGTCACGCTATGGCTACACCTTC,CASSEALRSRYGYTF
NA,TRBJ2-5,NA,TRBV7-9,TGTGCCAGCAGCTTAACTCACCTACGGGACACCCAAGAGACCCAGTACTTC,CASSLTHLRDTQETQYF
NA,TRBJ2-5,NA,TRBV5-1,TGCGCCAGCAGCTTGACGGTCCAAGAGACCCAGTACTTC,CASSLTVQETQYF
TRBD2,TRBJ2-7,NA,TRBV6-1,TGTGCCAGCAGTGAAGCGGGAGGGCTCTCCTACGAGCAGTACTTC,CASSEAGGLSYEQYF
NA,TRBJ2-5,NA,TRBV6-4,TGTGCCAGCAAGAGTGGCGGGATAGTCTATAGGGAGACCCAGTACTTC,CASKSGGIVYRETQYF
NA,TRBJ1-5,NA,TRBV6-5,TGTGCCAGCAGTCCCTCGGAGGGTCAGCCCCAGCATTTT,CASSPSEGQPQHF
TRBD1,TRBJ1-1,few,TRBV30,TGTGCCTGGAGTGTACTAACGGGACAGGGGCCCACTGAAGCTTTCTTT,CAWSVLTGQGPTEAFF
NA,TRBJ2-7,NA,TRBV30,TGTGCCTGGAGATACAGTCGGGGCGAGCAGTACTTC,CAWRYSRGEQYF
NA,TRBJ1-4,NA,TRBV4-2,TGTGCCAGCAGGCCCCCGACGACAGTCACTAATGAAAAACTGTTTTTT,CASRPPTTVTNEKLFF
NA,TRBJ1-2,NA,TRBV28,TGTGCCAGCAGTTTTTCAACGTTCGGGGGAGGATCTATTGGCTACACCTTC,CASSFSTFGGGSIGYTF
TRBD1,TRBJ1-2,once,TRBV27,TGTGCCAGCAGCCGATTAGGACAGGGGCCCAACTATGGCTACACCTTC,CASSRLGQGPNYGYTF
TRBD1,TRBJ1-2,once,TRBV19,TGTGCCAGTAGTATACCTAAGGGACAGGGAGGACGCTACACCTTC,CASSIPKGQGGRYTF
NA,TRBJ2-1,once,TRBV10-3,TGTGCCATCAGTGATGGGCAGGCCTACAATGAGCAGTTCTTC,CAISDGQAYNEQFF
TRBD1,TRBJ2-2,NA,TRBV19,TGTGCCAGTAGCGACAGGGGCCATACCGGGGAGCTGTTTTTT,CASSDRGHTGELFF
TRBD1,TRBJ1-5,NA,TRBV6-1,TGTGCCAGCAGTCCTGACAGGGGAGGGAGTCAGCCCCAGCATTTT,CASSPDRGGSQPQHF
NA,TRBJ2-5,once,TRBV27,TGTGCCAGCACTCGTAACGGGGGGCCCCAGGAGACCCAGTACTTC,CASTRNGGPQETQYF
NA,TRBJ1-2,NA,TRBV14,TGTGCCAGCAGCCATCGGGGGTATGGCTACACCTTC,CASSHRGYGYTF
TRBD2,TRBJ2-7,NA,TRBV9,TGTGCCAGCAGCGTAGTCAGCGGGGCCTACGAGCAGTACTTC,CASSVVSGAYEQYF
NA,TRBJ2-7,NA,TRBV28,TGTGCCAGCAGTTTGCGTTTGGGACTTCTTTTTACCTACGAGCAGTACTTC,CASSLRLGLLFTYEQYF
NA,TRBJ2-7,NA,TRBV5-1,TGCGCCAGCAGCTTAAGCCCATCCTACGAGCAGTACTTC,CASSLSPSYEQYF
NA,TRBJ1-2,NA,TRBV2,TGTGCCAGCACCCCTCGGGACTATGGCTACACCTTC,CASTPRDYGYTF
TRBD2,TRBJ2-7,NA,TRBV18,TGTGCCAGCTCACCCTTCGGGACTAGATTACCCGGAGGGGAGCAGTACTTC,CASSPFGTRLPGGEQYF
TRBD2,TRBJ2-3,NA,TRBV27,TGTGCCAGCAGTTCTATCGGACTAGCGGGATGGGATACGCAGTATTTT,CASSSIGLAGWDTQYF
NA,TRBJ1-1,NA,TRBV18,TGTGCCAGCTCACCATACGCCGGCACTGAAGCTTTCTTT,CASSPYAGTEAFF
NA,TRBJ1-1,NA,TRBV19,NA,CASTSGRRTNTEAFF
TRBD2,TRBJ2-5,NA,TRBV5-1,TGCGCCAGCAGCTTAGGGGTGGGGGGGCAAGAGACCCAGTACTTC,CASSLGVGGQETQYF
TRBD1,TRBJ1-5,NA,TRBV6-1,TGTGCCAGCAGTGATGCAACAGGGGGCTGGGGCAATCAGCCCCAGCATTTT,CASSDATGGWGNQPQHF
TRBD1,TRBJ2-3,medium-sized,TRBV27,TGTGCCAGCAGTCCAATTGGACAGGGCGGCACAGATACGCAGTATTTT,CASSPIGQGGTDTQYF
NA,TRBJ2-3,few,TRBV7-9,TGTGCCAGCAGCTTAAGGGGGGGAAGGAGCACAGATACGCAGTATTTT,CASSLRGGRSTDTQYF
TRBD1,TRBJ1-1,once,TRBV20-1,TGCAGTGCTAGAGGGACAGGGGGAGCTTTCTTT,CSARGTGGAFF
NA,TRBJ2-7,NA,TRBV25-1,TGTGCCAGCAGTGCCGGAGTCTACGAGCAGTACTTC,CASSAGVYEQYF
TRBD2,TRBJ2-7,NA,TRBV11-2,TGTGCCAGCAGCTTAGCTGCGGGAGAGGTATACGAGCAGTACTTC,CASSLAAGEVYEQYF
NA,TRBJ2-1,once,TRBV4-1,TGCGCCAGCAGCCAAGGGCTCAGGAGGGGTAGAGGGGAGCAGTTCTTC,CASSQGLRRGRGEQFF
TRBD2,TRBJ2-7,NA,TRBV6-1,TGTGCCCAAGCGGGGGGAACTTACGAGCAGTACTTC,CAQAGGTYEQYF
NA,TRBJ1-1,few,TRBV5-4,TGTGCCAGCAGCCCGGACAGAGCCACTGAAGCTTTCTTT,CASSPDRATEAFF
TRBD2,TRBJ2-2,NA,TRBV6-4,TGTGCCAGCAGTGCCTCGACTAGCCCGGACACCGGGGAGCTGTTTTTT,CASSASTSPDTGELFF
NA,TRBJ2-7,NA,TRBV6-1,TGTGCCAGCAGTGCCGGGTCTTCCTACGAGCAGTACTTC,CASSAGSSYEQYF
TRBD2,TRBJ2-7,NA,TRBV13,TGTGCCAGCAGCCCCCCCCCAGCGGGGAGCTCCTACGAGCAGTACTTC,CASSPPPAGSSYEQYF
NA,TRBJ2-1,NA,TRBV27,TGTGCCAGCAGTCCCGCCGGGAGTCACTCCTACAATGAGCAGTTCTTC,CASSPAGSHSYNEQFF